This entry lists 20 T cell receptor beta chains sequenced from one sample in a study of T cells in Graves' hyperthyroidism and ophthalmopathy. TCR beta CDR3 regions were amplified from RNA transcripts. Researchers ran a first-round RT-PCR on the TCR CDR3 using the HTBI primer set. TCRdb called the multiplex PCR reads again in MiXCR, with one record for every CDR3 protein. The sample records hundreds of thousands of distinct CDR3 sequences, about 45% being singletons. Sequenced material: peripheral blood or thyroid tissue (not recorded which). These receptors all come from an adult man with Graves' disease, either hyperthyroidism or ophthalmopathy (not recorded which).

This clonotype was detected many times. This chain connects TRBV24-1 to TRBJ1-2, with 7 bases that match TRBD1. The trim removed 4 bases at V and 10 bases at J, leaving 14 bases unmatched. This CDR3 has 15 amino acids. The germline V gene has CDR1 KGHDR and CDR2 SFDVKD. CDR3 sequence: CATSDPRGQLSSYTF. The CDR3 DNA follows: TGTGCCACCAGTGACCCTCGGGGACAGCTATCGTCCTACACCTTC.

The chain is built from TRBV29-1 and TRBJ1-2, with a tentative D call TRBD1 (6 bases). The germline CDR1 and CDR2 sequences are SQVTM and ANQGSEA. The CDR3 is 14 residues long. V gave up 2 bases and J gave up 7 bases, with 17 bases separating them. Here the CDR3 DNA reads TGCAGCGTTGAAACTGGTGGGGGGGCGGGTGGCTACACCTTC. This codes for CSVETGGGAGGYTF.

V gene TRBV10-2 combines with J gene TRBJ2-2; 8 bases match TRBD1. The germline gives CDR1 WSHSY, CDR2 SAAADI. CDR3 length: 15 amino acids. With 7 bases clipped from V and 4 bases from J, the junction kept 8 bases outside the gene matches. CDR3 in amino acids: CASTRGQALTGELFF. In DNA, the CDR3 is TGCGCCAGCACCAGGGGACAGGCGCTCACCGGGGAGCTGTTTTTT.

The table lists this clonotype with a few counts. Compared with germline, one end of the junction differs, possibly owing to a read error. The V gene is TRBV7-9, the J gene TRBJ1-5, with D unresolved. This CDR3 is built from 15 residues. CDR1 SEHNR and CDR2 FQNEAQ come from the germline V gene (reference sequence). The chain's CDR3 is CASSLAAGSNQPQHF. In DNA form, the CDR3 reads TGTGCCAGCAGTTTAGCGGCCGGGAGCAATCAGCCCCAGCATTTT.

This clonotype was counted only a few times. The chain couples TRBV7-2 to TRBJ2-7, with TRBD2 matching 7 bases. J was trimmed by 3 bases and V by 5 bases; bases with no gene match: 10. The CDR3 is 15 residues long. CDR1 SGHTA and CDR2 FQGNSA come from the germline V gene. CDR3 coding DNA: TGTGCCAGCAGCCATGGACTAGACTACCTCTACGAGCAGTACTTC. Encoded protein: CASSHGLDYLYEQYF.

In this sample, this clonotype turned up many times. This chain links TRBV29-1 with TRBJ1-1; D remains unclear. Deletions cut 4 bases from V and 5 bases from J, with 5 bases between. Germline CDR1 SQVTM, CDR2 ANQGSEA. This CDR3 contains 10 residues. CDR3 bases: TGCAGCGTTGGTTGGACTGAAGCTTTCTTT. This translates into CSVGWTEAFF.

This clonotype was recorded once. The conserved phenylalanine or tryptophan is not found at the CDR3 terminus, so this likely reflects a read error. The CDR3, as DNA: TGCGCCAGCAGCCAAGCATCCAGCTCTGGGGCCAACGTCCTGACTCCA. It is translated as CASSQASSSGANVLTP. The chain carries TRBV4-1 and TRBJ2-6; D gene ambiguous. The CDR3 sequence is 16 residues long. Trimming cost V 1 base and J 0 bases, with 7 bases left between them. The germline V gene encodes CDR1 MGHRA and CDR2 YSYEKL.

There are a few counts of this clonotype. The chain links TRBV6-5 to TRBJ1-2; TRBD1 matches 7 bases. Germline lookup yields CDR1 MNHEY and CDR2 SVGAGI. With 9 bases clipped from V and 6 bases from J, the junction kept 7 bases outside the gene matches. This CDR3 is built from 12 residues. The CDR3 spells CASRQGGDGYTF. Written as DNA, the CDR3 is TGTGCCAGTAGACAGGGTGGAGATGGCTACACCTTC.

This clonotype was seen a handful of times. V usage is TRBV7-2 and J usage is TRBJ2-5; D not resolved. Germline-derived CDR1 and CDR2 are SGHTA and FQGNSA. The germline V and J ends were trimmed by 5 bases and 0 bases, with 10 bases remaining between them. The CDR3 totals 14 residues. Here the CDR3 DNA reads TGTGCCAGCAGCCAAGCCTCACACCAAGAGACCCAGTACTTC. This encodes CASSQASHQETQYF.

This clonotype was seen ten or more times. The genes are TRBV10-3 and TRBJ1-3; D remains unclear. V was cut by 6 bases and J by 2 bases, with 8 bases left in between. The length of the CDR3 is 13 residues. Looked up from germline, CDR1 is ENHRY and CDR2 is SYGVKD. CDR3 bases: TGTGCCATCAGCAGGACTACTGGAAACACCATATATTTT. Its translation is CAISRTTGNTIYF.

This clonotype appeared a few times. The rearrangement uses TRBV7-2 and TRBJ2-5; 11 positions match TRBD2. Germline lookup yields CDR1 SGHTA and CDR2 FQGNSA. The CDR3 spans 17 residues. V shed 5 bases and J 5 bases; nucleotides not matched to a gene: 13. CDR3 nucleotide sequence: TGTGCCAGCAGCCCCAAAGAACGACTAGCGGGGTTTGAGACCCAGTACTTC. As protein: CASSPKERLAGFETQYF.

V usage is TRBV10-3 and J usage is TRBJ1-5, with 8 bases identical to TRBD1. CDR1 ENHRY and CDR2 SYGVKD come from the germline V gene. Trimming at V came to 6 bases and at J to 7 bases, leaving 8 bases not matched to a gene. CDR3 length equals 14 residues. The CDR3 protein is CAIRAGTGRQPQHF. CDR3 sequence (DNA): TGTGCCATCAGGGCCGGGACAGGAAGGCAGCCCCAGCATTTT.

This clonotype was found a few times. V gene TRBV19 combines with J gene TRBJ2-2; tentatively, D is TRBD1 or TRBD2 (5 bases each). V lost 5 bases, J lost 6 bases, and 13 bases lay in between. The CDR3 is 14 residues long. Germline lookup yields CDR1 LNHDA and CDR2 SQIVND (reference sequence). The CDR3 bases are TGTGCCAGTAGTGGGACCGTTAAGGCCGGGGAGCTGTTTTTT. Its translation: CASSGTVKAGELFF.

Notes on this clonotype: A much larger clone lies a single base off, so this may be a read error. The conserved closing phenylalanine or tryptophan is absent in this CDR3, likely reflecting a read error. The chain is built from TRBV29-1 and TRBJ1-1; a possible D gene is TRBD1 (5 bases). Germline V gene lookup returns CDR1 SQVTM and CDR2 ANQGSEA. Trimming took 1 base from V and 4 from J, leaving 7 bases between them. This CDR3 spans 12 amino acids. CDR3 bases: TGCAGCGTTGAAGGCGGGACCACTGAAGCTTTCCTT. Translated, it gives CSVEGGTTEAFL.

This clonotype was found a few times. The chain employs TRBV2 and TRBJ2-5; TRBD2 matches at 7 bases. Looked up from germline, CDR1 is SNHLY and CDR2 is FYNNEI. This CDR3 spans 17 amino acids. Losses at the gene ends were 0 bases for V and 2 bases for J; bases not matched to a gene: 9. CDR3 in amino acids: CASSEAWFGGGQETQYF. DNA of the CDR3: TGTGCCAGCAGTGAAGCGTGGTTTGGGGGGGGTCAAGAGACCCAGTACTTC.

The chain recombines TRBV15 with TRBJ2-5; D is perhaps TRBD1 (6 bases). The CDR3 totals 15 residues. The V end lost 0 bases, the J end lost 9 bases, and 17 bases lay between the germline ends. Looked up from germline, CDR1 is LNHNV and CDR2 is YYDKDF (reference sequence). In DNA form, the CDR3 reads TGTGCCACCAGCAGAGAACAGGGTTATGGTCAGCCCCAGTACTTC. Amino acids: CATSREQGYGQPQYF.

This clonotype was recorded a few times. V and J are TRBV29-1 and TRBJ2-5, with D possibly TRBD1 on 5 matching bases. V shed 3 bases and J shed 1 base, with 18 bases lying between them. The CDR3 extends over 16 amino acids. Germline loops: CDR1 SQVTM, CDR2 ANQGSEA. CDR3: CSVDLGHPYTQETQYF. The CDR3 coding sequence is TGCAGCGTTGATCTTGGACACCCTTACACCCAAGAGACCCAGTACTTC.

The CDR3 sequence: CSVADGAYEQYF. The CDR3 bases are TGCAGCGTTGCGGACGGAGCCTACGAGCAGTACTTC. V is TRBV29-1 and J is TRBJ2-7; no reliable D call. V lost 4 bases and J lost 2, with 9 bases in between. This CDR3 is built from 12 residues. Germline V gene lookup returns CDR1 SQVTM and CDR2 ANQGSEA.

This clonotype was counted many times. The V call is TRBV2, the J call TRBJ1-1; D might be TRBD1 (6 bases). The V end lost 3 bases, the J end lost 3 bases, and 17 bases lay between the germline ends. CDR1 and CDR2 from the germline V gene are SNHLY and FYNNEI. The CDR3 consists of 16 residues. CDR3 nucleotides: TGTGCCAGCAGTGATCGGCCAGGGGCAAGGGACACTGAAGCTTTCTTT. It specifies CASSDRPGARDTEAFF. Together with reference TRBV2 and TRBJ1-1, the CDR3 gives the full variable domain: EPEVTQTPSHQVTQMGQEVILRCVPISNHLYFYWYRQILGQKVEFLVSFYNNEISEKSEIFDDQFSVERPDGSNFTLKIRSTKLEDSAMYFCASSDRPGARDTEAFFGQGTRLTVV.

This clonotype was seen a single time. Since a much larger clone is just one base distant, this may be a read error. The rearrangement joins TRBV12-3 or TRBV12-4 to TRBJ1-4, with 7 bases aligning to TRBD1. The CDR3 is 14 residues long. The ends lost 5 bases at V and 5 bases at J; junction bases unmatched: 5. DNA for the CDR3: TGTGCCAGCAGTGTAGGGGGCCTGAATGAAAAACTGTTTTTT. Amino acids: CASSVGGLNEKLFF.